These 7 T cell receptor beta chains originate from one sample sequenced in a study of early T cells in non-severe SARS-CoV-2 infection. TCRdb passed the 5' RACE reads through MiXCR, listing each CDR3 protein once. The data show 25,000 to 40,000 distinct CDR3 sequences, 4% to 5% seen once. Sequenced: whole blood. The receptors derive from an adult who was a healthcare worker with PCR-confirmed SARS-CoV-2 infection or an uninfected control (not recorded which).

On this clonotype: A much larger clone differs by one base, so this may be a read error. The chain carries TRBV14 and TRBJ2-5; 7 bases agree with TRBD2. V shed 2 bases, J shed 0 bases, and the junction held 3 bases outside the gene matches. The length of the CDR3 is 15 residues. CDR1 and CDR2 from the germline V gene are SGHDN and FVKESK. CDR3 nucleotides: TGTGCCAGCAGCCAACTTGCGGGGGACCAAGAGACCCAGTACTTC. Its protein product is CASSQLAGDQETQYF.

This clonotype was picked up many times. V usage is TRBV18 and J usage is TRBJ1-5; maybe TRBD1 (6 bases). The CDR3 totals 15 residues. Trimming removed 2 bases from V and 3 bases from J, with 11 bases in between. Germline-derived CDR1 and CDR2 are KGHSH and LQKENI. The CDR3 protein is CASSPGGRVNQPQHF. CDR3 nucleotides: TGTGCCAGCTCACCAGGGGGCAGGGTCAATCAGCCCCAGCATTTT.

This clonotype was counted many times. The chain has TRBV20-1 and TRBJ1-2, with D tentatively TRBD1 (5 bases). V gave up 1 base and J gave up 8 bases, with 20 bases separating them. From germline, CDR1 is DFQATT and CDR2 SNEGSKA (reference sequence). The CDR3 has 15 residues. The CDR3 loop is CSARGNKGPGRGYTF. The CDR3 DNA follows: TGCAGTGCTAGAGGTAATAAGGGGCCTGGTCGAGGCTACACCTTC.

In this sample, this clonotype turned up many times. The chain recombines TRBV20-1 with TRBJ2-2, with 9 bases lining up with TRBD2. The CDR3 contains 16 residues. Trimming removed 3 bases from V and 3 bases from J; junction bases left unmatched: 8. Germline CDR1 DFQATT, CDR2 SNEGSKA (reference sequence). The CDR3 coding sequence is TGCAGTGCTAGGGGTGGACTAGCGCCGGACACCGGGGAGCTGTTTTTT. This gives the protein CSARGGLAPDTGELFF.

This clonotype showed up many times. CDR3 loop: CASGYTGELFF. CDR3 sequence (DNA): TGTGCCAGCGGATACACCGGGGAGCTGTTTTTT. This sequence joins TRBV6-2 or TRBV6-3 and TRBJ2-2; D is undetermined. The germline V gene encodes CDR1 MNHEY and CDR2 SVGEGT. The CDR3 runs to 11 residues. V gave up 8 bases and J gave up 3 bases, with 4 bases separating them.

This clonotype was counted a few times. The chain carries TRBV7-2 and TRBJ2-3; TRBD2 matches at 10 bases. J gave up 6 bases and V 5 bases, and 8 bases lay outside the gene matches. The CDR3 runs 15 residues. Germline CDR1 and CDR2: SGHTA and FQGNSA. The CDR3 here is CASSPSGGAADTQYF. CDR3 DNA: TGTGCCAGCAGCCCCAGCGGGGGGGCCGCCGATACGCAGTATTTT.

This clonotype turned up a few times. V usage is TRBV12-3 or TRBV12-4 and J usage is TRBJ2-2; the match to TRBD1 covers 7 bases. J was trimmed by 7 bases and V by 5 bases; bases with no gene match: 10. CDR3 length: 15 residues. CDR3 nucleotide sequence: TGTGCCAGCAGTCTCACAGGGGTATCCAGCGGGGAGCTGTTTTTT. It translates to CASSLTGVSSGELFF.